The rows below give T cell receptor beta chains drawn from one sample of a study of blood T cell repertoires in COVID-19. Libraries were prepared by immunoSEQ multiplex PCR; TCRdb keeps only in-frame clonotypes and omits some of them. The sample carries 100,000 to 150,000 clones, around four fifths recorded once. The sequencing input was peripheral blood. Receptor source: a man aged 55 to 70 with acute or convalescent COVID-19. Each CDR3 is given with its conserved first and last residue. The order of the fields is V gene, clone size, D gene, J gene, CDR3 DNA, CDR3 protein. The D gene is left open where the match is weak. Size is stated for part of the rows, as once, few or many counts, or as a class when the clone is expanded.

>TRBV2|.|.|TRBJ1-2
TGTGCCAGCAGTGTATTCGCCAGAACCCTCGTAGGCTACACCTTC
CASSVFARTLVGYTF
>TRBV7-6|.|TRBD1|TRBJ1-1
TGTGCCAGCAGTTCCGAGGACAGGACTGCCGATGAAGCTTTCTTT
CASSSEDRTADEAFF
>TRBV19|.|TRBD2|TRBJ2-1
TGTGCCAGTAGTGGGCTAGCGGTTGACAATGAGCAGTTCTTC
CASSGLAVDNEQFF
>TRBV11-2|.|TRBD2|TRBJ2-3
TGTGCCAGCAGCCCTAGGACTAGCGGGGGCGGGAATACGCAGTATTTT
CASSPRTSGGGNTQYF
>TRBV2|once|TRBD1|TRBJ1-3
TGTGCCAGCAGGGTACAGGGGGCGGCTGGAAACACCATATATTTT
CASRVQGAAGNTIYF
>TRBV18|few|TRBD1|TRBJ1-1
TGTGCCAGCTCACCACGTCCCACCGCCAGGGGGCAGGTAGCTTTCTTT
CASSPRPTARGQVAFF
>TRBV6-5|.|.|TRBJ1-2
TGTGCCAGCAGTTCTCCTCGCCAAACGGGTACCTATGGCTACACCTTC
CASSSPRQTGTYGYTF
>TRBV3-1/TRBV3-2|.|.|TRBJ2-7
TGTGCCAGCAGGAGTGCAGGGTACCCCTACGAGCAGTACTTC
CASRSAGYPYEQYF
>TRBV7-6|.|TRBD1|TRBJ1-6
TGTGCCAGCAGCTTGCGGACAGGGTATAATTCACCCCTCCACTTT
CASSLRTGYNSPLHF
>TRBV2|.|.|TRBJ1-3
TGTGCCAGCAGTGTCGCAATCTCGAGCTCTGGAAACACCATATATTTT
CASSVAISSSGNTIYF
>TRBV10-3|.|.|TRBJ2-1
TGTGCCACCCCCGGACTCGAGAGCTCCTACAATGAGCAGTTCTTC
CATPGLESSYNEQFF
>TRBV6-4|.|.|TRBJ1-5
TGTGCCAGCAGTGTTAGTCCCAATCAGCCCCAGCATTTT
CASSVSPNQPQHF
>TRBV5-1|.|TRBD2|TRBJ2-7
TGCGCCAGCAGCTTTGGGGGACTAGCGGGAGGCAACGAGCAGTACTTC
CASSFGGLAGGNEQYF
>TRBV3-1/TRBV3-2|.|TRBD2|TRBJ2-1
TGTGCCAGCAGCCAAGATCGGACTAGCGGGAGGGTCTACAATGAGCAGTTCTTC
CASSQDRTSGRVYNEQFF
>TRBV5-4|.|TRBD2|TRBJ2-7
TGTGCCAGCAGCTTGGGGACTAGCGACTCCTACGAGCAGTACTTC
CASSLGTSDSYEQYF
>TRBV19|.|TRBD1|TRBJ1-5
TGTGCCAGTAGTATGGGACAGCTAAATCAGCCCCAGCATTTT
CASSMGQLNQPQHF
>TRBV5-4|.|.|TRBJ2-3
TGTGCCAGCAGCTTGGGTCCCGGAGGAGCAGATACGCAGTATTTT
CASSLGPGGADTQYF
>TRBV5-1|.|.|TRBJ1-3
TGCGCCAGCAGCTCGGGGGGGTACTCTGGAAACACCATATATTTT
CASSSGGYSGNTIYF
>TRBV5-1|.|TRBD1|TRBJ2-2
TGCGCCAGCAGCTTGGGGACAGGGGCCGGCACCGGGGAGCTGTTTTTT
CASSLGTGAGTGELFF
>TRBV18|.|TRBD1|TRBJ2-1
TGTGCCAGCTCACCCGGACAGGGGGGGAATGAGCAGTTCTTC
CASSPGQGGNEQFF
>TRBV27|.|.|TRBJ2-1
TGTGCCAGCACCCGACGAGGGAATGAGCAGTTCTTC
CASTRRGNEQFF
>TRBV6-5|.|TRBD2|TRBJ2-1
TGTGCCAGCAAGCGGGAGGGCAGCTACAATGAGCAGTTCTTC
CASKREGSYNEQFF
>TRBV5-4|.|TRBD2|TRBJ2-7
TGTGCCAGCAGCTTCGCGGGAGTCGACTACGAGCAGTACTTC
CASSFAGVDYEQYF
>TRBV25-1|.|TRBD1|TRBJ2-5
TGTGCCAGCAGTGAATTAGAGGGGGCCGAGACCCAGTACTTC
CASSELEGAETQYF
>TRBV30|.|.|TRBJ2-2
TGTGCCTGGCGTAGGGGGGGAGGAGAGCCCGGGGAGCTGTTTTTT
CAWRRGGGEPGELFF
>TRBV5-1|.|TRBD1|TRBJ2-1
TGCGCCAGCAGCTTGGAGGGGACAGGCTCCTACAATGAGCAGTTCTTC
CASSLEGTGSYNEQFF
>TRBV6-5|once|.|TRBJ1-1
TGTGCCAGCAGTTACTCGGCCCGAGGGAACACTGAAGCTTTCTTT
CASSYSARGNTEAFF
>TRBV4-2|.|TRBD2|TRBJ2-2
TGTGCCAGCAGCCAACTTGTCGGACTAGCGGGAGAGGTGGGGGAGCTGTTTTTT
CASSQLVGLAGEVGELFF
>TRBV28|.|.|TRBJ1-6
TGTGCCAGCAGTTTATTCGCGGGTTCACCCCTCCACTTT
CASSLFAGSPLHF
>TRBV23-1|.|TRBD1|TRBJ2-1
TGCGCCAGCCCAAACCCCCCGGACAGGTTCAATGAGCAGTTCTTC
CASPNPPDRFNEQFF
>TRBV2|.|.|TRBJ2-5
TGTGCCAGCAGTGACTTCCTTCAGGGGCAAAACCAAGAGACCCAGTACTTC
CASSDFLQGQNQETQYF